The 14 T cell receptor beta chains below all came from one sample that was sequenced in a study of cytomegalovirus exposure and HLA in healthy donors. TCRdb's table, derived via immunoSEQ multiplex PCR, lists solely in-frame clones and lacks some. The table records approximately 270,000 clones, about 86% of them present only once. The sequenced material came from PBMCs. All receptors come from a woman in her late teens or twenties in good health and CMV-seronegative.

This chain joins TRBV29-1 and TRBJ2-5; D not resolved. Trimming took 0 bases from V and 2 from J, leaving 16 bases between them. CDR3 length: 16 amino acids. Germline CDR1 and CDR2: SQVTM and ANQGSEA. Here the CDR3 DNA reads TGCAGCGTTGAAGATCCCACCAGACAACCTCAAGAGACCCAGTACTTC. Protein sequence: CSVEDPTRQPQETQYF.

V usage is TRBV7-6 and J usage is TRBJ2-6, with D perhaps matching TRBD1 (6 bases). Per the germline V gene, CDR1 is SGHVS and CDR2 is FNYEAQ. The CDR3 contains 17 residues. Trimming shortened V by 5 bases and J by 0 bases, and 14 bases separated the two germline ends. This CDR3 is CASSLTGAASGANVLTF. The CDR3 bases are TGTGCCAGCAGCCTGACAGGAGCCGCCTCTGGGGCCAACGTCCTGACTTTC.

This chain uses TRBV7-9 with TRBJ2-7; no clear D. Deletions cut 1 base from V and 7 bases from J, with 8 bases between. Germline CDR1 and CDR2: SEHNR and FQNEAQ (reference sequence). The CDR3 covers 12 residues. The CDR3 spells CASSLDYREQYF. DNA of the CDR3: TGTGCCAGCAGCTTAGACTATAGAGAGCAGTACTTC.

The chain joins TRBV9 to TRBJ1-5; 10 nucleotides match TRBD1. Germline V gene sequence: CDR1 SGDLS, CDR2 YYNGEE. This CDR3 spans 15 amino acids. V trimming: 1 base; J trimming: 7 bases; junction bases outside the gene matches: 5. The CDR3 DNA follows: TGTGCCAGCAGCGTATCTGGACAGGGGGGCCAGCCCCAGCATTTT. Encoded protein: CASSVSGQGGQPQHF.

Points on this clone: The identical CDR3 is also encoded by other nucleotide sequences in the sample. The CDR3 DNA sequence: TGTGCCAGCAGCTTACAGGGAAACACCATATATTTT. This translates into CASSLQGNTIYF. The chain carries TRBV7-2 and TRBJ1-3; D remains ambiguous. The CDR3 is 12 amino acids. Germline assignment: CDR1 SGHTA and CDR2 FQGNSA. The V end was cut by 2 bases, the J end by 4 bases, with 3 bases between. The variable domain in full, with the rest retrieved from reference TRBV7-2 and TRBJ1-3, is GAGVSQSPSNKVTEKGKDVELRCDPISGHTALYWYRQSLGQGLEFLIYFQGNSAPDKSGLPSDRFSAERTGGSVSTLTIQRTQQEDSAVYLCASSLQGNTIYFGEGSWLTVV.

The chain uses TRBV5-8 and TRBJ2-3; 13 bases agree with TRBD2. Germline V gene lookup returns CDR1 SGHTS and CDR2 YDEGEE. This CDR3 has 16 amino acids. Trimming cost V 4 bases and J 3 bases; bases outside gene matches: 5. The chain's CDR3 is CASSGTSGGETDTQYF. CDR3 in DNA: TGTGCCAGCAGCGGAACTAGCGGGGGGGAGACAGATACGCAGTATTTT.

The rearrangement joins TRBV19 to TRBJ1-1; 7 bases are a match to TRBD1. Trimming took 5 bases from V and 1 from J; bases not matched to a gene: 4. Looked up from germline, CDR1 is LNHDA and CDR2 is SQIVND (reference sequence). This CDR3 region has 14 residues. This chain's CDR3 is CASSSRQGNTEAFF. For the CDR3, the DNA is TGTGCCAGTAGTTCCAGACAGGGGAACACTGAAGCTTTCTTT.

CDR3 residues: CASSQIGRNTIYF. CDR3 DNA sequence: TGTGCCAGCAGTCAAATCGGGAGAAACACCATATATTTT. The genes are TRBV7-2 and TRBJ1-3; D is ambiguous. The CDR3 sequence is 13 residues long. Trimming shortened V by 6 bases and J by 5 bases, and 11 bases separated the two germline ends. Germline loops: CDR1 SGHTA, CDR2 FQGNSA.

V is TRBV27 and J is TRBJ1-1; TRBD1 matches 7 bases. Germline lookup yields CDR1 MNHEY and CDR2 SMNVEV (reference sequence). After removal of 2 bases from V and 5 bases from J, the junction contained 5 bases not matched to a gene. The CDR3 length is 14 residues. CDR3 bases: TGTGCCAGCAGTTTAGGGCAGGGGGAGACTGAAGCTTTCTTT. The encoded protein is CASSLGQGETEAFF.

This sequence joins TRBV30 and TRBJ2-2; possible D gene TRBD2, 5 bases. There are 14 residues in the CDR3. Germline CDR1 is GTSNPN and CDR2 is SVGIG (reference sequence). The germline V and J ends were trimmed by 4 bases and 2 bases, with 11 bases remaining between them. The CDR3, as DNA: TGTGCCTGGAATTTAGCGAGAAACACCGGGGAGCTGTTTTTT. It encodes CAWNLARNTGELFF.

The rearrangement uses TRBV5-6 and TRBJ2-7; 8 positions match TRBD1. This CDR3 is built from 16 residues. Germline V lookup: CDR1 SGHDT, CDR2 YYEEEE. J gave up 1 base and V 4 bases, and 10 bases lay outside the gene matches. CDR3: CASSPWGDRSSYEQYF. The CDR3 nucleotides read TGTGCCAGCAGCCCATGGGGGGACAGGAGTTCCTACGAGCAGTACTTC.

V usage is TRBV18 and J usage is TRBJ2-3; 7 nucleotides align to TRBD1. The CDR3 totals 14 residues. The germline gives CDR1 KGHSH, CDR2 LQKENI. The V segment lost 4 bases and the J segment 2 bases; nucleotides outside the gene matches: 3. The CDR3 spells CASSRDRDTDTQYF. The CDR3 DNA sequence: TGTGCCAGCTCACGAGACAGGGACACAGATACGCAGTATTTT.

This chain connects TRBV19 to TRBJ1-5, with TRBD1 matching 7 bases. Looked up from germline, CDR1 is LNHDA and CDR2 is SQIVND (reference sequence). The CDR3 sequence is 14 residues long. The V gene end was trimmed by 4 bases and the J gene end by 7 bases; junction bases not matched to a gene: 7. The CDR3 loop reads CASSTGTEGQPQHF. In DNA, the CDR3 is TGTGCCAGTAGTACCGGGACAGAGGGGCAGCCCCAGCATTTT.

The genes are TRBV27 and TRBJ1-5, with D perhaps matching TRBD1 (6 bases). The V and J ends lost 2 bases and 0 bases respectively, with 14 bases between them. Germline CDR1 MNHEY, CDR2 SMNVEV (reference sequence). This CDR3 contains 17 residues. The CDR3 DNA is TGTGCCAGCAGTTTAGGGGACACCCGATATAGCAATCAGCCCCAGCATTTT. It codes for CASSLGDTRYSNQPQHF.